This paragraph reports one T cell receptor beta chain. The antigen remains unidentified. This specimen belongs to a study of shared clonotypes between healthy human individuals. Study-wide points: Compared with memory subsets, naive subsets generally had larger estimated richness.

Naive-designated CD8 cells lacked CD45RO, were positively enriched for CCR7, and omitted terminally differentiated effector memory CD45RA+ cells. The donor population consisted of healthy HIV-negative adults with no recent acute infections or vaccinations. TCRdb's table, derived via immunoSEQ multiplex PCR, lists solely in-frame clones and lacks some. This table has millions of clones, about 92% appearing once. The sequence was collected from a man aged 18 to 30 in good health. Some clones in this sample may be carry-over from other donors' samples. The material sequenced was naive CD8+ T cells from PBMCs.

CDR3 in DNA: TGTGCCAGCAGCTTAGTAATCGCGCCGAACAATGAGCAGTTCTTC. Encoded protein: CASSLVIAPNNEQFF. This chain joins TRBV11-2 and TRBJ2-1; D gene uncertain. The V gene's germline CDR1 is SGHAT and CDR2 FQNNGV. The CDR3 sequence is 15 residues long. The ends were cut back, 1 base at V and 5 bases at J, with 12 bases in the middle.